A selection of T cell receptor beta chains follows, all from one sample in a study of T cell responses to AZD1222 COVID-19 vaccine. The table came from immunoSEQ multiplex PCR; TCRdb's copy has only in-frame clones and leaves some out. The data contain roughly 150,000 clones, about 92% of them singletons. The input for sequencing was peripheral blood, taken on day 0 of AZD1222 vaccination. Receptor source: an adult in good health. The CDR3 runs from the conserved cysteine through the conserved F or W. D genes are given only for firm matches. The listing skips clone size in some rows; elsewhere it reads once, few, many or a size class.

>TRBJ2-3|NA|TRBV15|TRBD2
TGTGCCACCAGCAGAGATGGGTTGTCTAGCGGGGGGGGAAACACAGATACGCAGTATTTT
CATSRDGLSSGGGNTDTQYF
>TRBJ1-3|NA|TRBV5-1|NA
TGCGCCAGCAGCCGAGATTTGACGGCCTTTGGGGGGAACACCATATATTTT
CASSRDLTAFGGNTIYF
>TRBJ2-6|NA|TRBV5-1|NA
TGCGCCAGCAAAAACTTCCCTGGGGCCAACGTCCTGACTTTC
CASKNFPGANVLTF
>TRBJ2-7|once|TRBV6-6|NA
TGTGCCAGCGCGGGCGGGTACGAGCAGTACTTC
CASAGGYEQYF
>TRBJ1-6|NA|TRBV30|NA
TGTGCCTGGAGTGGGCGTCATTCACCCCTCCACTTT
CAWSGRHSPLHF
>TRBJ2-1|NA|TRBV6-5|NA
TGTGCCAGCAGGGGGTATGTAAGGGTCGATGAGCAGTTCTTC
CASRGYVRVDEQFF
>TRBJ2-1|NA|TRBV5-1|TRBD1
TGCGCCAGCAGCTTGGCCCCGGGACAGGGGGAGCAGTTCTTC
CASSLAPGQGEQFF
>TRBJ1-2|NA|TRBV5-1|TRBD1
TGCGCCAGCAGTCCTGGACAGGACTATGGCTACACCTTC
CASSPGQDYGYTF
>TRBJ1-5|NA|TRBV28|NA
TGTGCCAGCCATCCGAGCAGTTTAGATGGGAGTTACCCCCAGCATTTT
CASHPSSLDGSYPQHF
>TRBJ1-5|once|TRBV7-9|NA
TGTGCCAGCAGCCTCTCCCAAAACGGCCAGCCCCAGCATTTT
CASSLSQNGQPQHF
>TRBJ1-3|once|TRBV3-1/TRBV3-2|NA
TGTGCCAGCAGCCCCAGCACCTCTGGAAACACCATATATTTT
CASSPSTSGNTIYF
>TRBJ2-2|NA|TRBV28|TRBD2
TGTGCCAGCAGCCGGACTAGCGGGAGCATCGGGGAGCTGTTTTTT
CASSRTSGSIGELFF
>TRBJ2-5|NA|TRBV7-7|TRBD1
TGTGCCAGCAGCTTACCGGGACAGGTGGAGACCCAGTACTTC
CASSLPGQVETQYF
>TRBJ1-6|NA|TRBV6-5|TRBD1
TGTGCCAGCAGGCGACAGGGGGCTTATAATTCACCCCTCCACTTT
CASRRQGAYNSPLHF
>TRBJ1-5|NA|TRBV5-5|NA
TGTGCCAGCAGCTTGGGCGGGGATCCGATTCAGCCCCAGCATTTT
CASSLGGDPIQPQHF
>TRBJ2-3|NA|TRBV19|NA
TGTGCCAGTAGGTGGGGGCGGACAGATACGCAGTATTTT
CASRWGRTDTQYF
>TRBJ2-3|NA|TRBV5-1|TRBD2
TGCGCCAGCAGCTTGGCCGGTTTAGTACTAGCGAAGAGGGATACGCAGTATTTT
CASSLAGLVLAKRDTQYF
>TRBJ1-5|NA|TRBV3-1/TRBV3-2|NA
TGTGCCAGCAGCCTCAATTCGGGGGGAGTGGGTCAGCCCCAGCATTTT
CASSLNSGGVGQPQHF
>TRBJ1-1|NA|TRBV6-6|NA
TGTGCCAGCAGATCCGACTCCTCGTACACTGAAGCTTTCTTT
CASRSDSSYTEAFF
>TRBJ2-7|NA|TRBV29-1|TRBD1
TGCAGCGTACGGACAGGATCCGTTTCCTACGAGCAGTACTTC
CSVRTGSVSYEQYF
>TRBJ1-2|NA|TRBV27|NA
TGTGCCAGCAGTTTATCGTCTCGGAACTCCTACACCTTC
CASSLSSRNSYTF
>TRBJ2-7|NA|TRBV27|NA
TGTGCCAGCGGCCCCGAGGTGAGGTACGAGCAGTACTTC
CASGPEVRYEQYF
>TRBJ2-3|once|TRBV6-5|TRBD1
TGTGCCAGCAGCGTGGGACAGGGGGGCGCAGATACGCAGTATTTT
CASSVGQGGADTQYF
>TRBJ2-1|NA|TRBV11-2|TRBD2
TGTGCCAGCAGGCCGACTAGCCCCGAGCCCTCCTACAATGAGCAGTTCTTC
CASRPTSPEPSYNEQFF
>TRBJ2-5|NA|TRBV3-1/TRBV3-2|NA
TGTGCCAGCAGCCAAGGGGACGACCAAGAGACCCAGTACTTC
CASSQGDDQETQYF
>TRBJ1-3|NA|TRBV6-5|NA
TGTGCCAGCAGTCCCTTAGAGGGAAACACCATATATTTT
CASSPLEGNTIYF
>TRBJ2-1|NA|TRBV4-3|TRBD1
TGCGCCAGCAGCCAAGCCGCCCCACAGGGGGCTGAAACTTATGAGCAGTTCTTC
CASSQAAPQGAETYEQFF
>TRBJ1-2|once|TRBV6-6|NA
TGTGCCAGCAGTTTACTCCGTGGAGGGAGGGCCTATGGCTACACCTTC
CASSLLRGGRAYGYTF
>TRBJ1-2|NA|TRBV3-1/TRBV3-2|TRBD1
TGTGCCAGCAGCCAAGATCCCGGGACAGGGCGCGGCTACACCTTC
CASSQDPGTGRGYTF
>TRBJ1-2|NA|TRBV5-8|TRBD1
TGTGCCAGCAGCTTGGAGGGACAGGGGGATGGCTACACCTTC
CASSLEGQGDGYTF
>TRBJ2-5|NA|TRBV5-4|TRBD1
TGTGCCAGCAGCGGATGGACAGGGGGCAGGGAGACCCAGTACTTC
CASSGWTGGRETQYF
>TRBJ2-3|NA|TRBV7-9|TRBD2
TGTGCCAGCAGCTTATATCTAGCGGGGGTTGTAGATACGCAGTATTTT
CASSLYLAGVVDTQYF